The sequence of this T cell receptor (beta chain) was determined in a study of cytomegalovirus exposure and HLA in healthy donors. General study findings and limits: Several of the most significant clusters were apparently associated with common viral pathogens in a later analysis. Excluded were some V segments that proved indistinguishable, including TRBV6-2 and TRBV6-3.

Notes on this clone: Its specificity is not known.

PCR amplification relied on 60 Vbeta primers (plus 13 Jbeta primers). The protocol was immunoSEQ multiplex PCR, while the TCRdb copy is restricted to in-frame clones and leaves out a portion. The sample holds about 90,000 clones; around 80% are singletons and the top ten take 2.7%. Deletions cut 4 bases from V and 0 bases from J, with 16 bases between. Germline values: CDR1 SGHRS, CDR2 YFSETQ. This CDR3 region has 16 residues. The sample consisted of PBMCs. The rearrangement links TRBV5-1 to TRBJ1-1, with D perhaps TRBD1 (6 bases). The sequence was collected from a man aged 30 to 45 in good health and CMV-seronegative. This CDR3 is CASSPRYRDMNTEAFF. Here the CDR3 DNA reads TGCGCCAGCAGCCCGCGCTACAGGGATATGAACACTGAAGCTTTCTTT.